Following are 7 T cell receptor beta chains from one sample sequenced in a study of T cells in Graves' hyperthyroidism and ophthalmopathy. From RNA transcripts, TCR beta CDR3 regions were amplified. When the TCR CDR3 underwent first-round RT-PCR, the HTBI primer set was used. TCRdb analysed the multiplex PCR reads with MiXCR anew, one entry per CDR3 protein. The sample has under 400,000 distinct CDR3 sequences; less than 15% are singletons. Sequencing was done on a sample of blood. All receptors come from a woman under 30 with Graves' hyperthyroidism.

This clonotype showed up just once. This sequence may be a read error, since a much larger clone differs from it by one base. The chain carries TRBV9 and TRBJ2-1, with no clear D. V lost 4 bases to trimming and J lost 9 bases, with 14 bases between them. CDR1 and CDR2 from the germline V gene are SGDLS and YYNGEE. CDR3 length: 13 amino acids. The CDR3 nucleotides read TGTGCCAGCAGCCTAAACCAGCCCGGTGAGCAGTTCTTC. Translation gives CASSLNQPGEQFF.

This clonotype has a count of ten or more. The chain combines TRBV5-5 with TRBJ2-5; D remains unclear. Germline assignment: CDR1 SGHKS and CDR2 YYEKEE (reference sequence). The length of the CDR3 is 14 residues. V lost 0 bases and J 0 bases, leaving 6 bases between the germline ends. CDR3 in amino acids: CASSLGPYQETQYF. For the CDR3, the DNA is TGTGCCAGCAGCTTGGGGCCGTACCAAGAGACCCAGTACTTC.

This clonotype appeared many times. This chain's CDR3 is CASSSGGFKNIQYF. For the CDR3, the DNA is TGTGCCAGCAGCTCCGGCGGATTCAAAAACATTCAGTACTTC. The chain joins TRBV7-8 to TRBJ2-4; D gene unclear. There are 14 residues in the CDR3. Trimming took 4 bases from V and 3 from J, leaving 10 bases between them. CDR1 and CDR2 from the germline V gene are SGHVS and FQNEAQ. Together with reference TRBV7-8 and TRBJ2-4, the CDR3 gives the full variable domain: GAGVSQSPRYKVAKRGQDVALRCDPISGHVSLFWYQQALGQGPEFLTYFQNEAQLDKSGLPSDRFFAERPEGSVSTLKIQRTQQEDSAVYLCASSSGGFKNIQYFGAGTRLSVL.

The sample holds many counts of this clonotype. This chain links TRBV12-3 or TRBV12-4 with TRBJ1-4; D might be TRBD1 (5 bases). CDR3 length equals 14 residues. V lost 4 bases and J 6 bases, leaving 12 bases between the germline ends. Here the CDR3 DNA reads TGTGCCAGCAGTTCCGGGACTTCGGATGAAAAACTGTTTTTT. It specifies CASSSGTSDEKLFF.

This clonotype was recorded many times. V is TRBV29-1 and J is TRBJ2-5, with D perhaps TRBD1 or TRBD2 (6 bases each). The V and J ends lost 4 bases and 3 bases respectively, with 12 bases between them. CDR1 SQVTM and CDR2 ANQGSEA come from the germline V gene. The CDR3 has 13 amino acids. The CDR3 DNA sequence: TGCAGCGTTGTGCCCGGGGGCGAAGAGACCCAGTACTTC. It specifies CSVVPGGEETQYF. The variable domain in full, completed from reference TRBV29-1 and TRBJ2-5, reads SAVISQKPSRDICQRGTSLTIQCQVDSQVTMMFWYRQQPGQSLTLIATANQGSEATYESGFVIDKFPISRPNLTFSTLTVSNMSPEDSSIYLCSVVPGGEETQYFGPGTRLLVL.

This clonotype was counted many times. The chain recombines TRBV19 with TRBJ2-7; 10 bases fit TRBD1. The CDR3 runs to 14 residues. V trimming: 4 bases; J trimming: 5 bases; junction bases outside the gene matches: 5. From germline, CDR1 is LNHDA and CDR2 SQIVND (reference sequence). CDR3: CASSTETGGDEQYF. DNA of the CDR3: TGTGCCAGTAGTACCGAGACAGGGGGCGACGAGCAGTACTTC.

Many counts were recorded for this clonotype. The chain combines TRBV28 with TRBJ1-4; D possibly corresponds to TRBD1 (6 bases). The germline V gene encodes CDR1 MDHEN and CDR2 SYDVKM. The CDR3 length is 13 residues. The V and J ends lost 5 bases and 7 bases respectively, with 11 bases between them. CDR3 region: CASSGGGVEKLFF. The CDR3 DNA follows: TGTGCCAGCAGTGGGGGGGGCGTTGAAAAACTGTTTTTT.